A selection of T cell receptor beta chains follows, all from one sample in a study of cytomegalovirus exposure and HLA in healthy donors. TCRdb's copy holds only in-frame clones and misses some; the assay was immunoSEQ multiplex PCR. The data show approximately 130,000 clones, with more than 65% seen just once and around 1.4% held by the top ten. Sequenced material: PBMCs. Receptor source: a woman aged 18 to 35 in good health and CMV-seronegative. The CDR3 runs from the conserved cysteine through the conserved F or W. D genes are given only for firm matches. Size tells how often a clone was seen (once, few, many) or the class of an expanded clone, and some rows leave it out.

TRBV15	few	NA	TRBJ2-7	CATSRRETPQYF	TGTGCCACCAGCAGGAGGGAGACACCTCAGTACTTC
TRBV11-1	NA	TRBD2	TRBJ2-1	CASSLALLAGGNEQFF	TGTGCCAGCAGCTTAGCTTTACTAGCGGGTGGCAATGAGCAGTTCTTC
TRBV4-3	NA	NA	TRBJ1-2	CASSQGQAGGYGYTF	TGCGCCAGCAGCCAAGGACAGGCGGGGGGCTATGGCTACACCTTC
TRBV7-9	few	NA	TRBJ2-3	CASSSSDTQYF	TGTGCCAGCAGCTCCTCAGATACGCAGTATTTT
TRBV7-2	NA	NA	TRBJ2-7	CASSLWHGDEQYF	TGTGCCAGCAGCTTATGGCACGGGGACGAGCAGTACTTC
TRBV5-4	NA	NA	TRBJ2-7	CASSDRHVPKYEQYF	TGTGCCAGCAGCGACCGACACGTCCCTAAGTACGAGCAGTACTTC
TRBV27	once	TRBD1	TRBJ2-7	CASSLIGTGFYEQYF	TGTGCCAGCAGTTTAATAGGGACAGGCTTCTACGAGCAGTACTTC
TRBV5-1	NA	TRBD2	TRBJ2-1	CASSLPAGTSGKYNEQFF	TGCGCCAGCAGCTTGCCCGCTGGGACTAGCGGGAAATACAATGAGCAGTTCTTC
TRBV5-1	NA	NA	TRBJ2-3	CASSHPSARDTQYF	TGCGCCAGCAGCCATCCTAGCGCAAGAGATACGCAGTATTTT
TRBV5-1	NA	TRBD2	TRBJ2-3	CASRDYTDTQYF	TGCGCCTCCCGGGACTACACAGATACGCAGTATTTT
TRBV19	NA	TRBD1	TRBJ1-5	CASSDIRTGVQPQHF	TGTGCCAGTAGCGATATTCGGACAGGGGTTCAGCCCCAGCATTTT
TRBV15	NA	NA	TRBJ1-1	CATSYQGQNTEAFF	TGTGCCACCTCTTACCAGGGACAGAACACTGAAGCTTTCTTT
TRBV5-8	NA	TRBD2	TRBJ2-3	CASSFGTSGTDTQYF	TGTGCCAGCAGCTTTGGGACTAGCGGCACAGATACGCAGTATTTT
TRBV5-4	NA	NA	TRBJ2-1	CASREAESYNEQFF	TGTGCCAGCAGGGAAGCGGAGTCCTACAATGAGCAGTTCTTC
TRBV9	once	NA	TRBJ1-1	CASSPLTGIKGGEAFF	TGTGCCAGCAGCCCTCTTACAGGGATTAAAGGAGGTGAAGCTTTCTTT
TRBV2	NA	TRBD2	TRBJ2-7	CASSGGSWYEQYF	TGTGCCAGCAGTGGCGGGAGTTGGTACGAGCAGTACTTC
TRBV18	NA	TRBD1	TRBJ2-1	CASSNRGSYDSEQFF	TGTGCCAGCTCAAACAGGGGCTCTTACGACTCTGAGCAGTTCTTC
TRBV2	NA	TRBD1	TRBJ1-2	CASSLQGAGYGYTF	TGTGCCAGCAGTCTACAGGGGGCGGGCTATGGCTACACCTTC
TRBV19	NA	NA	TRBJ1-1	CASSVQWEKTEAFF	TGTGCCAGTAGTGTGCAATGGGAGAAGACTGAAGCTTTCTTT
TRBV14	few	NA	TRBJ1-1	CASSQQGNTEAFF	TGTGCCAGCAGCCAGCAGGGCAACACTGAAGCTTTCTTT
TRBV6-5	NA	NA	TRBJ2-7	CASIQSFGGAYDQYF	TGTGCCAGCATCCAGTCATTTGGAGGGGCTTACGATCAGTACTTC
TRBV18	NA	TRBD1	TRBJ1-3	CASSPQGVTGGFVDTIYF	TGTGCCAGCTCACCACAGGGAGTTACAGGGGGCTTTGTGGACACCATATATTTT
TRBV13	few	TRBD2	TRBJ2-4	CASSDGLAGGFLAKNSQYF	TGTGCCAGCAGCGATGGACTAGCGGGGGGTTTTTTAGCCAAAAACAGTCAGTACTTC
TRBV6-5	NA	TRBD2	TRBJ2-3	CASSSALAPRTDTQYF	TGTGCCAGCAGTTCGGCACTAGCGCCCCGCACAGATACGCAGTATTTT
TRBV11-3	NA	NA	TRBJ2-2	CASSPSSGELFF	TGTGCCAGCAGCCCCTCGTCCGGGGAGCTGTTTTTT